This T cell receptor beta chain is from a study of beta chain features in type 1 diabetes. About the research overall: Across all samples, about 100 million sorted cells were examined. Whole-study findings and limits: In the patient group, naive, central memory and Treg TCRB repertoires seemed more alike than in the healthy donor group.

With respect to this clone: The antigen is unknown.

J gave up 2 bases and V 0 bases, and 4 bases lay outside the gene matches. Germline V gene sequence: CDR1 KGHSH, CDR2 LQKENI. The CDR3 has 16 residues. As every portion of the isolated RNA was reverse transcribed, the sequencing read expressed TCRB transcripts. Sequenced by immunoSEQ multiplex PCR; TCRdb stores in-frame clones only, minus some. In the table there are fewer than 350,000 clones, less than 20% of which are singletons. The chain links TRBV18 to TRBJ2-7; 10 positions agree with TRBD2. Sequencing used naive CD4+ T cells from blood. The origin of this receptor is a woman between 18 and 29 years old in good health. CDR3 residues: CASSPPGTSVTYEQYF. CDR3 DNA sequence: TGTGCCAGCTCACCACCAGGGACTAGCGTTACCTACGAGCAGTACTTC.